A single sample is the source of the 32 T cell receptor beta chains below, sequenced in a study of early T cells in non-severe SARS-CoV-2 infection. TCRdb reprocessed the 5' RACE reads via MiXCR and lists one record per CDR3 protein. The table has 90,000 to 120,000 distinct CDR3 sequences, 11% seen once. Source material: whole blood. The receptors were sampled from an adult who was a healthcare worker with PCR-confirmed SARS-CoV-2 infection or an uninfected control (not recorded which).

This clonotype turned up a few times. The chain has TRBV28 and TRBJ2-7, with D perhaps assigned TRBD1 or TRBD2 (5 bases each). Trimming took 5 bases from V and 1 from J, leaving 18 bases between them. CDR1 is MDHEN, CDR2 SYDVKM, per germline. The CDR3 is made up of 16 amino acids. CDR3 coding DNA: TGTGCCAGCAGTCTTTATAGCCATGGGGGTTCCTACGAGCAGTACTTC. It translates to CASSLYSHGGSYEQYF.

In its sample, this clonotype was seen many times. J is TRBJ1-2 and V is TRBV13; D unclear. The CDR3 is made up of 13 amino acids. Looked up from germline, CDR1 is PRHDT and CDR2 is FYEKMQ (reference sequence). V lost 1 base and J lost 8, with 11 bases in between. DNA for the CDR3: TGTGCCAGCAGCTTAGTAAGGGAGGCAGGCTACACCTTC. Its translation: CASSLVREAGYTF.

This clonotype was seen repeatedly, ten times or more. The chain uses TRBV4-2 and TRBJ2-1; D unresolved. The CDR3 spans 16 residues. V lost 0 bases to trimming and J lost 1 base, with 10 bases between them. CDR1 is LGHNA and CDR2 is YNFKEQ in the germline V gene. CDR3 residues: CASSQDLTPSYNEQFF. The CDR3 DNA follows: TGTGCCAGCAGCCAAGATCTTACACCTTCCTACAATGAGCAGTTCTTC.

This clonotype was recorded a few times. The CDR3: CASSQGPKAGRGETQYF. The CDR3 bases are TGCGCCAGCAGCCAAGGCCCTAAGGCGGGGAGAGGGGAGACCCAGTACTTC. The gene calls are TRBV4-3 and TRBJ2-5; maybe TRBD2 (6 bases). The germline V gene has CDR1 LGHNA and CDR2 YSLEER. There are 17 residues in the CDR3. V lost 1 base and J 5 bases, leaving 20 bases between the germline ends.

This clonotype came up a few times. The rearrangement links TRBV28 to TRBJ2-7; D possibly corresponds to TRBD1 (7 bases). From germline, CDR1 is MDHEN and CDR2 SYDVKM. The CDR3 extends over 15 amino acids. Trimming removed 5 bases at V and 3 bases at J, with 17 bases between. CDR3 coding DNA: TGTGCCAGCAGTGGAGGGGGCGTAGGTTTCTACGAGCAGTACTTC. Translated, it gives CASSGGGVGFYEQYF.

This rearrangement joins TRBV3-1 to TRBJ2-5; no firm D call. The CDR3 covers 16 residues. The germline V gene encodes CDR1 LGHDT and CDR2 YNNKEL (reference sequence). Trimming cost V 1 base and J 0 bases, with 12 bases left between them. DNA of the CDR3: TGTGCCAGCAGCCAAGTGAAGGGCCCTTACCAAGAGACCCAGTACTTC. This translates into CASSQVKGPYQETQYF.

This clonotype was seen many times. This chain connects TRBV6-6 to TRBJ1-6, with TRBD1 as a possible D gene (5 bases). This CDR3 is 17 amino acids long. Germline CDR1 is MNHNY and CDR2 is SVGAGI (reference sequence). V lost 5 bases and J lost 8, with 22 bases in between. The CDR3 reads CASSANRPRRGDSPLHF. The DNA of the CDR3 is TGTGCCAGCAGTGCCAATAGACCCCGACGAGGGGATTCACCCCTCCACTTT.

This chain joins TRBV15 and TRBJ1-2; 7 bases map to TRBD1. There are 15 residues in the CDR3. Germline V lookup: CDR1 LNHNV, CDR2 YYDKDF (reference sequence). V trimming: 0 bases; J trimming: 5 bases; junction bases outside the gene matches: 6. The CDR3 sequence is CATSRDPGTEYGYTF. CDR3 in DNA: TGTGCCACCAGCAGAGATCCCGGGACAGAGTATGGCTACACCTTC.

This chain uses TRBV3-1 with TRBJ1-1, with TRBD1 matching 7 bases. V gave up 4 bases and J gave up 6 bases; unmatched junction bases: 8. This CDR3 is 14 amino acids long. From germline, CDR1 is LGHDT and CDR2 YNNKEL (reference sequence). CDR3 loop: CASSRTLGGSEAFF. The DNA of the CDR3 is TGTGCCAGCAGCCGTACGTTAGGGGGCTCTGAAGCTTTCTTT.

V is TRBV27 and J is TRBJ2-3; D is unclear. In germline, CDR1 is MNHEY, CDR2 SMNVEV (reference sequence). The CDR3 is 15 amino acids. V was cut by 0 bases and J by 5 bases, with 12 bases left in between. CDR3 loop: CASSLSARTRDTQYF. In DNA, the CDR3 is TGTGCCAGCAGTTTATCGGCCAGAACCAGAGATACGCAGTATTTT.

At least ten counts were recorded for this clonotype. V usage is TRBV14 and J usage is TRBJ2-3; D is undetermined. The CDR3 contains 12 residues. V lost 6 bases and J lost 2, with 6 bases in between. CDR1 and CDR2 (germline): SGHDN, FVKESK. The CDR3 sequence: CASSISTDTQYF. CDR3 coding DNA: TGTGCCAGCAGTATTTCCACAGATACGCAGTATTTT.

This clonotype has just a few counts. The V call is TRBV7-2, the J call TRBJ2-1; D assignment may be TRBD1 or TRBD2 (5 bases each). The CDR3 runs 13 residues. Germline-derived CDR1 and CDR2 are SGHTA and FQGNSA. Trimming left V 0 bases short and J 7 bases short, with 7 bases between. Written as DNA, the CDR3 is TGTGCCAGCAGCTTAGCGTGGGGGAATGAGCAGTTCTTC. Encoded protein: CASSLAWGNEQFF.

J is TRBJ2-7 and V is TRBV4-2; D is undetermined. Germline CDR1 and CDR2: LGHNA and YNFKEQ. This CDR3 is 14 amino acids long. Between the trimmed V and J ends, which lost 0 bases and 5 bases, there was a span of 11 bases. CDR3 loop: CASSQDMAWDEQYF. The CDR3 coding sequence is TGTGCCAGCAGCCAAGATATGGCCTGGGACGAGCAGTACTTC.

V is TRBV4-3 and J is TRBJ2-2; D remains unclear. Germline CDR1 LGHNA, CDR2 YSLEER. CDR3 length: 16 amino acids. Trimming shortened V by 3 bases and J by 2 bases, and 13 bases separated the two germline ends. The CDR3: CASSHPLGINTGELFF. The DNA for the CDR3 is TGCGCCAGCAGCCACCCGTTGGGGATTAACACCGGGGAGCTGTTTTTT.

This clonotype has more than one count but fewer than ten. The DNA for the CDR3 is TGTGCCAGCAGCTTAGGTCAAGACTACACTGAAGCTTTCTTT. Translating gives CASSLGQDYTEAFF. The rearrangement uses TRBV5-4 and TRBJ1-1; D is unresolved. The ends were cut back, 2 bases at V and 3 bases at J, with 11 bases in the middle. Germline assignment: CDR1 SGHNT and CDR2 YYREEE (reference sequence). The CDR3 covers 14 residues.

The chain joins TRBV12-3 or TRBV12-4 to TRBJ2-5, with a weak D call TRBD2 (5 bases). The CDR3 is made up of 13 amino acids. Deletions cut 4 bases from V and 3 bases from J, with 9 bases between. CDR3 loop: CASSSTNEETQYF. For the CDR3, the DNA is TGTGCCAGCAGTTCGACTAACGAAGAGACCCAGTACTTC.

This clonotype has at least ten counts. The chain is built from TRBV12-3 or TRBV12-4 and TRBJ2-6, with 13 bases identical to TRBD2. CDR3 length: 17 residues. The junction had 4 bases not matched to a gene; V was cut back by 4 bases and J by 4 bases. CDR3: CASSSTSGRAGANVLTF. DNA of the CDR3: TGTGCCAGCAGTTCCACTAGCGGGAGGGCCGGGGCCAACGTCCTGACTTTC.

At least ten counts were recorded for this clonotype. The CDR3 bases are TGTGCCAGCAGCCCGAGACTCAGGGGGGGTCACTACAATGAGCAGTTCTTC. Protein product: CASSPRLRGGHYNEQFF. The chain recombines TRBV14 with TRBJ2-1, with D perhaps TRBD1 or TRBD2 (7 bases each). The germline CDR1 and CDR2 sequences are SGHDN and FVKESK. The CDR3 is 17 amino acids. The V end lost 4 bases, the J end lost 3 bases, and 19 bases lay between the germline ends.

The chain joins TRBV20-1 to TRBJ2-5; D might be TRBD2 (5 bases). This CDR3 has 15 residues. Trimming pared 2 bases from V and 0 bases from J, leaving 13 bases between. Germline values: CDR1 DFQATT, CDR2 SNEGSKA (reference sequence). The CDR3 DNA sequence: TGCAGTGCTAGAACTGGCGGGTCGTACCAAGAGACCCAGTACTTC. Translating it yields CSARTGGSYQETQYF.

Many counts were recorded for this clonotype. The chain links TRBV28 to TRBJ2-7; D is unclear. This CDR3 region has 16 residues. Between the trimmed V and J ends, which lost 5 bases and 2 bases, there was a span of 19 bases. CDR1 MDHEN and CDR2 SYDVKM come from the germline V gene. CDR3 in DNA: TGTGCCAGCAGTCCTTATCTGCGGAGTGGGGCCTACGAGCAGTACTTC. Translation: CASSPYLRSGAYEQYF.

The table lists this clonotype with a few counts. The genes are TRBV20-1 and TRBJ2-1; weak D call: TRBD2 (6 bases). The germline gives CDR1 DFQATT, CDR2 SNEGSKA (reference sequence). The CDR3 spans 14 residues. The V gene lost 5 bases and the J gene lost 0 bases, with 11 bases spanning the gap. The chain's CDR3 is CSAVWGVSYNEQFF. For the CDR3, the DNA is TGCAGTGCTGTATGGGGGGTCTCCTACAATGAGCAGTTCTTC.

This clonotype was recorded at least ten times. The V and J genes are TRBV4-3 and TRBJ2-7; TRBD2 is a possible D gene (5 bases). The CDR3 has 14 amino acids. V lost 5 bases and J lost 4, with 15 bases in between. The germline V gene encodes CDR1 LGHNA and CDR2 YSLEER. CDR3 region: CASSSGLGKYEQYF. As DNA, the CDR3 is TGCGCCAGCAGCTCCGGACTGGGGAAGTACGAGCAGTACTTC.

This clonotype was observed a few times. The chain couples TRBV28 to TRBJ2-5; 15 bases map to TRBD2. The trim removed 2 bases at V and 5 bases at J, leaving 3 bases unmatched. The germline V gene encodes CDR1 MDHEN and CDR2 SYDVKM. The CDR3 runs to 16 residues. CDR3 sequence: CASSLPGLAGGETQYF. The CDR3 DNA is TGTGCCAGCAGTTTACCGGGACTAGCGGGAGGTGAGACCCAGTACTTC. Together with reference TRBV28 and TRBJ2-5, the CDR3 gives the full variable domain: DVKVTQSSRYLVKRTGEKVFLECVQDMDHENMFWYRQDPGLGLRLIYFSYDVKMKEKGDIPEGYSVSREKKERFSLILESASTNQTSMYLCASSLPGLAGGETQYFGPGTRLLVL.

In its sample, this clonotype was seen many times. This chain uses TRBV7-9 with TRBJ1-2; D unresolved. V dropped 10 bases and J dropped 6 bases, with 18 bases sitting between them. This CDR3 has 13 amino acids. Per germline, CDR1 SEHNR and CDR2 FQNEAQ (reference sequence). The CDR3 is CATHTFGGDGYTF. The CDR3 region has the DNA TGTGCCACTCATACATTCGGTGGGGATGGCTACACCTTC.

The table lists this clonotype with many counts. V gene TRBV6-1 combines with J gene TRBJ1-4, with a tentative D call TRBD1 (6 bases). Trimming took off 2 bases at V and 16 bases at J, with 26 bases between the two ends. The CDR3 extends over 16 amino acids. Germline-derived CDR1 and CDR2 are MNHNS and SASEGT. CDR3 region: CASSETPEGTLFFRFF. The CDR3 DNA reads TGTGCCAGCAGTGAAACCCCCGAAGGGACACTATTTTTCCGGTTTTTT.

The chain combines TRBV5-1 with TRBJ2-1; 7 nucleotides line up with TRBD2. The CDR3 length is 16 residues. Per the germline V gene, CDR1 is SGHRS and CDR2 is YFSETQ. J lost 0 bases, V lost 0 bases, and 3 bases had no gene match. CDR3 sequence: CASSLASGRSYNEQFF. The CDR3 DNA sequence: TGCGCCAGCAGCTTGGCTAGCGGACGCTCCTACAATGAGCAGTTCTTC.

This clonotype showed up just a few times. The rearrangement joins TRBV12-3 or TRBV12-4 to TRBJ2-5; 7 nucleotides agree with TRBD1. The CDR3 is 15 residues long. The V and J ends lost 5 bases and 5 bases, in that order; junction bases with no gene match: 11. CDR3 loop: CASSAPGQPRETQYF. The CDR3 coding sequence is TGTGCCAGCAGTGCCCCGGGACAGCCTCGGGAGACCCAGTACTTC.

This clonotype was counted many times. The CDR3 sequence is CSARPPGRPNEQFF. Written as DNA, the CDR3 is TGCAGTGCTAGACCGCCGGGTCGGCCGAATGAGCAGTTCTTC. The rearrangement uses TRBV20-1 and TRBJ2-1, with D unclear. This CDR3 region has 14 residues. CDR1 DFQATT and CDR2 SNEGSKA come from the germline V gene (reference sequence). V lost 2 bases, J lost 7 bases, and 15 bases lay in between.

The chain has TRBV29-1 and TRBJ2-3, with a weak D call TRBD2 (6 bases). From germline, CDR1 is SQVTM and CDR2 ANQGSEA. V was clipped by 4 bases and J by 6 bases, with 14 bases between them. The CDR3 totals 13 residues. CDR3 protein: CSVAVGGRDTQYF. Written as DNA, the CDR3 is TGCAGCGTTGCGGTCGGGGGAAGGGATACGCAGTATTTT.

This clonotype turned up a few times. V gene TRBV7-2 combines with J gene TRBJ1-1, with D perhaps matching TRBD1 (5 bases). Germline V gene sequence: CDR1 SGHTA, CDR2 FQGNSA. The CDR3 length is 13 residues. Trimming cost V 2 bases and J 5 bases, with 9 bases left between them. For the CDR3, the DNA is TGTGCCAGCAGCTTATGGGGGAAGACTGAAGCTTTCTTT. This gives the protein CASSLWGKTEAFF.

This clonotype was observed many times. J is TRBJ2-1 and V is TRBV19; D is possibly TRBD2 (5 bases). The CDR3 extends over 16 amino acids. Trimming pared 5 bases from V and 7 bases from J, leaving 21 bases between. Germline CDR1 reads LNHDA; CDR2 reads SQIVND (reference sequence). CDR3 sequence (DNA): TGTGCCAGTAGTCCCGGTGCTGCTATAGGAGGTAATGAGCAGTTCTTC. Encoded protein: CASSPGAAIGGNEQFF. The full variable domain, completed using reference TRBV19 and TRBJ2-1, is DGGITQSPKYLFRKEGQNVTLSCEQNLNHDAMYWYRQDPGQGLRLIYYSQIVNDFQKGDIAEGYSVSREKKESFPLTVTSAQKNPTAFYLCASSPGAAIGGNEQFFGPGTRLTVL.

The CDR3: CASSGLAGDYEQYF. The CDR3 nucleotides are TGTGCCAGCAGCGGACTAGCGGGAGACTACGAGCAGTACTTC. This rearrangement joins TRBV7-6 to TRBJ2-7; TRBD2 matches at 13 bases. With 5 bases clipped from V and 3 bases from J, the junction kept 1 base outside the gene matches. Germline V gives CDR1 SGHVS, CDR2 FNYEAQ. This CDR3 contains 14 residues.